This TCR beta chain was found in a study of identical twins. Study conclusions and caveats: Zero-insertion analyses were open to partial confounding by invariant MAIT and iNKT cells. Memory repertoires showed no such pattern, whereas abundant cord blood beta clonotypes carried fewer insertions.

Healthy Caucasians, and only they, were the donors. The CDR3 length is 15 residues. Turning to this clonotype: Its antigen is still unknown.

Template switching supplied a universal primer site; unique molecular identifiers were carried on the cDNA. From the 5' RACE reads, TCRdb called clonotypes with MiXCR, one entry per CDR3 protein. The repertoire includes about 490,000 distinct CDR3 sequences, 12% to 15% of them detected once, and roughly 0.4% sits in the top ten. These records were also assigned to another study, of yellow fever vaccine responses in identical twins.

The genes are TRBV12-1 and TRBJ2-2; the table names TRBD1, a call not compared with the DNA. TRBV12-1 is labeled a pseudogene. The clonotype originates from a woman under 30 in good health. Material: CD4+ T cells sorted from blood. The CDR3 sequence is CAISPGVHGSGELFF. The CDR3 DNA reads as TGTGCCATCAGCCCCGGGGTCCACGGGTCCGGGGAGCTGTTTTTT.